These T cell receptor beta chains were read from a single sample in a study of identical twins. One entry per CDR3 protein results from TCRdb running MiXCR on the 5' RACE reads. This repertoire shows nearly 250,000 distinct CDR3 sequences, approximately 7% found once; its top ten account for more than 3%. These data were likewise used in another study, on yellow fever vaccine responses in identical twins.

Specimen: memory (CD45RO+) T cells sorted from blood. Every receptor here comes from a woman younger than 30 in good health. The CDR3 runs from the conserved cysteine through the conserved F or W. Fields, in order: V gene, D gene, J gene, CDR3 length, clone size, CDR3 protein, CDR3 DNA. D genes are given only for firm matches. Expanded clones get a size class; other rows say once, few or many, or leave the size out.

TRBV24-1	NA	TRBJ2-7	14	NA	CATSDSAPPYEQYF	TGTGCCACCAGTGATTCGGCTCCTCCCTACGAGCAGTACTTC
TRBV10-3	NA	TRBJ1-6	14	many	CAISVGLWNSPLHF	TGTGCCATCAGTGTCGGTCTCTGGAATTCACCCCTCCACTTT
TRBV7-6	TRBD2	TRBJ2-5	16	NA	CASSLGSLAGGETQYF	TGTGCCAGCAGCTTAGGTTCCCTAGCGGGAGGGGAGACCCAGTACTTC
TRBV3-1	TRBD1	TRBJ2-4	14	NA	CASSRGQGADIQYF	TGTGCCAGCAGCCGGGGACAGGGGGCTGACATTCAGTACTTC
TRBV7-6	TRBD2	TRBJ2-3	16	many	CASSRPRAGTTDTQYF	TGTGCCAGCAGCCGACCCAGAGCGGGAACCACAGATACGCAGTATTTT
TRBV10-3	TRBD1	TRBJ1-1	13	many	CAISDPTGTEAFF	TGTGCCATCAGTGACCCGACAGGGACTGAAGCTTTCTTT
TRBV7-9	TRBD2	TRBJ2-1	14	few	CASSFSGGENEQFF	TGTGCCAGCAGCTTCTCCGGGGGGGAGAATGAGCAGTTCTTC
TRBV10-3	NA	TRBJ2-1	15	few	CAISESREPLSEQFF	TGTGCCATCAGTGAGTCACGGGAACCTCTATCTGAGCAGTTCTTC
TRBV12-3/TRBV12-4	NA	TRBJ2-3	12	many	CASSTNGDTQYF	TGTGCCAGCAGTACCAATGGGGATACGCAGTATTTT
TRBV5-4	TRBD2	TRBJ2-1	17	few	CASSLGSSGQIYNEQFF	TGTGCCAGCAGCTTGGGGTCTAGCGGGCAGATTTACAATGAGCAGTTCTTC
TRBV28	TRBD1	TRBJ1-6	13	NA	CASSSGQASPLHF	TGTGCCAGCAGTTCAGGACAGGCTTCACCCCTCCACTTT
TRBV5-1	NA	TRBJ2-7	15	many	CASSLRSTNTYEQYF	TGCGCCAGCAGCTTGAGATCCACAAATACCTACGAGCAGTACTTC
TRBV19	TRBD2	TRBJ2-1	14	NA	CASTTSGLYNEQFF	TGTGCCAGTACCACTAGCGGTCTGTACAATGAGCAGTTCTTC
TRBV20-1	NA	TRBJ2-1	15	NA	CSARLGGTAYNEQFF	TGCAGTGCTAGACTCGGGGGGACAGCCTACAATGAGCAGTTCTTC
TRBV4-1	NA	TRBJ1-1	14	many	CASSIRTENTEAFF	TGCGCCAGCAGCATACGGACAGAGAACACTGAAGCTTTCTTT
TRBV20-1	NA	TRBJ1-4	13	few	CSAPDPPREKLFF	TGCAGTGCCCCGGACCCCCCGCGGGAAAAACTGTTTTTT
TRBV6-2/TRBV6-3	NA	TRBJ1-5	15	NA	CASRTGHPSNQPQHF	TGTGCCAGCAGGACTGGACACCCTAGCAATCAGCCCCAGCATTTT
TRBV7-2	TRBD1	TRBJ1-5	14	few	CASSLQGENQPQHF	TGTGCCAGCAGCCTACAGGGGGAAAATCAGCCCCAGCATTTT
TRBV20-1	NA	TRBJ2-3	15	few	CSAKTGGGHTDTQYF	TGCAGTGCGAAGACTGGGGGGGGCCACACAGATACGCAGTATTTT
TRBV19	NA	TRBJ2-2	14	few	CASSIVEGLGELFF	TGTGCCAGTAGTATAGTGGAGGGGCTCGGGGAGCTGTTTTTT
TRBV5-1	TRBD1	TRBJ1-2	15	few	CASSLGTGVDYGYTF	TGCGCCAGCAGCTTGGGGACAGGGGTTGACTATGGCTACACCTTC
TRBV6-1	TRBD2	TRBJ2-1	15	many	CASSDGTSQNNEQFF	TGTGCCAGCAGTGACGGGACTAGCCAAAACAATGAGCAGTTCTTC
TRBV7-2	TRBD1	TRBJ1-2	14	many	CASSESQGAHGYTF	TGTGCCAGCAGCGAATCACAGGGGGCGCATGGCTACACCTTC
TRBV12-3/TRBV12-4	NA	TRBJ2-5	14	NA	CASSPSVTPETQYF	TGTGCCAGCAGTCCCTCGGTAACCCCGGAGACCCAGTACTTC
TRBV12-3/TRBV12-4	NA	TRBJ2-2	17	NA	CASSLGLARTNTGELFF	TGTGCCAGCAGTTTAGGGCTAGCTAGGACGAACACCGGGGAGCTGTTTTTT
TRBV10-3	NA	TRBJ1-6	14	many	CATHLGVENSPLHF	TGTGCCACTCATCTCGGGGTGGAGAATTCACCCCTCCACTTT
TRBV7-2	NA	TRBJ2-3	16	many	CASSTRTGPSTDTQYF	TGTGCCAGCAGCACCCGAACAGGGCCTAGCACAGATACGCAGTATTTT
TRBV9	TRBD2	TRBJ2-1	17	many	CASSARSTSASNGEQFF	TGTGCCAGCAGCGCCCGTTCGACTAGCGCTTCAAACGGTGAGCAGTTCTTC
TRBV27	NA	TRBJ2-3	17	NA	CASSLHGGTVGTDTQYF	TGTGCCAGCAGTTTACACGGCGGGACTGTCGGCACAGATACGCAGTATTTT
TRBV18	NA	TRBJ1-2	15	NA	CASSPGTRPLDGYTF	TGTGCCAGCTCACCAGGAACCCGCCCGTTAGATGGCTACACCTTC
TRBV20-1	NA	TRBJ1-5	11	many	CSASPGHGMTF	TGCAGTGCTAGTCCGGGACATGGAATGACCTTT
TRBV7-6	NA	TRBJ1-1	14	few	CASKKGGMNTEAFF	TGTGCCAGCAAGAAAGGGGGGATGAACACTGAAGCTTTCTTT
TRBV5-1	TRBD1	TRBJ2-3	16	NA	CASSSRGQGSTDTQYF	TGCGCCAGCAGCTCCCGGGGACAGGGCAGCACAGATACGCAGTATTTT
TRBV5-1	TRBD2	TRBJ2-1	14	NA	CASSLWGEGNEQFF	TGCGCCAGCAGCTTGTGGGGGGAGGGCAATGAGCAGTTCTTC
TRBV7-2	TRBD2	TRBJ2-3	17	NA	CASSTGTSGSFPDTQYF	TGTGCCAGCAGCACCGGGACTAGCGGTTCCTTTCCAGATACGCAGTATTTT
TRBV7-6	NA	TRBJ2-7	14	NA	CASSLEPSSYEQYF	TGTGCCAGCAGCTTAGAGCCTAGTAGCTACGAGCAGTACTTC
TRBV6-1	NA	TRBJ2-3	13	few	CASSEAQGSTQYF	TGTGCCAGCAGTGAAGCCCAGGGTAGTACGCAGTATTTT
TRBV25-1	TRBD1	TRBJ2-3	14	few	CASTDRASTDTQYF	TGTGCCAGCACGGACAGGGCAAGCACAGATACGCAGTATTTT
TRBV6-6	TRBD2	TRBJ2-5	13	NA	CASTRLAMETQYF	TGTGCCAGCACCCGACTAGCGATGGAGACCCAGTACTTC
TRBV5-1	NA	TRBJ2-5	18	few	CASSLSGPGTLGQETQYF	TGCGCCAGCAGCCTTAGTGGACCCGGGACACTAGGCCAAGAGACCCAGTACTTC
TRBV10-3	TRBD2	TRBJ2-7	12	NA	CAISEVAGEQYF	TGTGCCATCAGTGAAGTAGCGGGAGAACAGTACTTC
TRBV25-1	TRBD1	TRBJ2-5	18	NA	CASSESSPGTGVSETQYF	TGTGCCAGCAGTGAAAGTTCGCCCGGGACAGGGGTTTCAGAGACCCAGTACTTC
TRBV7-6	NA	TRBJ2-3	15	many	CASSRSRGGTDTQYF	TGTGCCAGCAGCCGTAGCAGGGGAGGCACAGATACGCAGTATTTT
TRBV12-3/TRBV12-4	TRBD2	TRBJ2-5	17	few	CASSLGRSGDNRETQYF	TGTGCCAGCAGTTTAGGACGTAGCGGGGACAACAGGGAGACCCAGTACTTC
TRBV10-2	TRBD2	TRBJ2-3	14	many	CASQSSGSTDTQYF	TGCGCCAGCCAGTCTAGCGGGAGCACAGATACGCAGTATTTT
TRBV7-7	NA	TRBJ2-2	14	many	CASSISGITGELFF	TGTGCCAGCAGTATTTCTGGAATCACCGGGGAGCTGTTTTTT
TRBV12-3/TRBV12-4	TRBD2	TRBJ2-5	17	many	CASSSGLAGARQETQYF	TGTGCCAGCAGTTCGGGACTAGCGGGGGCCAGACAAGAGACCCAGTACTTC
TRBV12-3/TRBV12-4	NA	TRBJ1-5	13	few	CASRRAGDQPQHF	TGTGCCAGCAGGCGGGCCGGGGATCAGCCCCAGCATTTT
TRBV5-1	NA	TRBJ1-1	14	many	CASSQGGGNTEAFF	TGCGCCAGCAGCCAGGGCGGTGGGAACACTGAAGCTTTCTTT
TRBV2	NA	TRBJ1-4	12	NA	CASSERVEKLFF	TGTGCCAGCAGTGAACGGGTGGAAAAACTGTTTTTT
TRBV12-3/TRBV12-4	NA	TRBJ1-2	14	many	CASSLRGGGYGYTF	TGTGCCAGCAGTTTGCGGGGGGGTGGTTATGGCTACACCTTC
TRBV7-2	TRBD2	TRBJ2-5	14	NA	CAKGLAGARETQYF	TGTGCCAAGGGACTAGCGGGGGCTAGGGAGACCCAGTACTTC
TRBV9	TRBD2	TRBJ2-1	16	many	CASSALAGARYNEQFF	TGTGCCAGCAGCGCGCTAGCGGGAGCCCGCTACAATGAGCAGTTCTTC
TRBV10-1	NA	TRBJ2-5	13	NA	CASSTTSSGTQYF	TGCGCCAGCAGTACGACTAGTAGCGGGACCCAGTACTTC
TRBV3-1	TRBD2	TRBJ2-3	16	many	CASSQDGGGRPDTQYF	TGTGCCAGCAGCCAAGATGGCGGGGGGCGTCCAGATACGCAGTATTTT
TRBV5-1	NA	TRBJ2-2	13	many	CASSLVLTGELFF	TGCGCCAGCAGCTTGGTATTGACCGGGGAGCTGTTTTTT
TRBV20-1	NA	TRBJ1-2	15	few	CSASVPAAPNYGYTF	TGCAGTGCTAGTGTTCCGGCAGCTCCTAACTATGGCTACACCTTC
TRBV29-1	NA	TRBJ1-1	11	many	CSVRFYTEAFF	TGCAGCGTTCGATTCTACACTGAAGCTTTCTTT
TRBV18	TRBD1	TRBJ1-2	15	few	CASSPSGTGTSGYTF	TGTGCCAGCTCACCTTCAGGGACAGGGACTTCTGGCTACACCTTC